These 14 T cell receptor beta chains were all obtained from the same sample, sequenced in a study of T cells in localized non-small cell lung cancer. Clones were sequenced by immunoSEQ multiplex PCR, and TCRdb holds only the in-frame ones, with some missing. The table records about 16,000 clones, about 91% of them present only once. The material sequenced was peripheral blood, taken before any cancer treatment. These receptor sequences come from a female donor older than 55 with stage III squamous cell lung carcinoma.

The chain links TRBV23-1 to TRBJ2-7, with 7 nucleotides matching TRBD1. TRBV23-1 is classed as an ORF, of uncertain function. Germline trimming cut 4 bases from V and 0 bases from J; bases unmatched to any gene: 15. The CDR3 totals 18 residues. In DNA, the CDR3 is TGCGCCAGCAGTCGAGGACTTGGGACAGCCGATAGCTCCTACGAGCAGTACTTC. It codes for CASSRGLGTADSSYEQYF.

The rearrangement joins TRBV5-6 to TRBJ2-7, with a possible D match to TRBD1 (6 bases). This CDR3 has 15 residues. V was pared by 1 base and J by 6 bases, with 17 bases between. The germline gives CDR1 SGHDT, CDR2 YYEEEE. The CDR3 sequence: CASSLLGGQDFEQYF. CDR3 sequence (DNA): TGTGCCAGCAGCTTGCTTGGGGGCCAGGATTTCGAGCAGTACTTC.

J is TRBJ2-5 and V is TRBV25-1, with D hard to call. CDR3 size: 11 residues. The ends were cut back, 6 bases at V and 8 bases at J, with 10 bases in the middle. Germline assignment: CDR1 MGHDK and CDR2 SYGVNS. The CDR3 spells CASSHRDTQYF. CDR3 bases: TGTGCCAGCAGCCACCGAGACACCCAGTACTTC.

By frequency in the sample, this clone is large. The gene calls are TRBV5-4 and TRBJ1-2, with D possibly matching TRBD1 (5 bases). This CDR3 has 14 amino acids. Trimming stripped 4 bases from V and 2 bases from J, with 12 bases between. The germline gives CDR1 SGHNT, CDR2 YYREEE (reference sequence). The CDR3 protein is CASSPGTANYGYTF. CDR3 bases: TGTGCCAGCAGCCCGGGGACCGCGAACTATGGCTACACCTTC. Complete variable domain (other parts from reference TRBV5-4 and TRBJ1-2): ETGVTQSPTHLIKTRGQQVTLRCSSQSGHNTVSWYQQALGQGPQFIFQYYREEENGRGNFPPRFSGLQFPNYSSELNVNALELDDSALYLCASSPGTANYGYTFGSGTRLTVV.

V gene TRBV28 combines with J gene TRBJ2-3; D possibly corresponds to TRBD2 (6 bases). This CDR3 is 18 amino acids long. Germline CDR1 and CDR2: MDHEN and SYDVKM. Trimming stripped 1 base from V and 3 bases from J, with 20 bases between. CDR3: CASSLLRYAGTQTDTQYF. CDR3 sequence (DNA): TGTGCCAGCAGTTTATTACGCTACGCCGGGACTCAAACAGATACGCAGTATTTT.

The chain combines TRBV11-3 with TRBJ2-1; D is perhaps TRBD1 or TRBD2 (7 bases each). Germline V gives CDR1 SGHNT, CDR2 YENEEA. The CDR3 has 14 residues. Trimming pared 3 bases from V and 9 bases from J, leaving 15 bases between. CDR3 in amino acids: CASSFSAGGVEQFF. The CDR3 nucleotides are TGTGCCAGCAGCTTTTCGGCAGGGGGGGTTGAGCAGTTCTTC.

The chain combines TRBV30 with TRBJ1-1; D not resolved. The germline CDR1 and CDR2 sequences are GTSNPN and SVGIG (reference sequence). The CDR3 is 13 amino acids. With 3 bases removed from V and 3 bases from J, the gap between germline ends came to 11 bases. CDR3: CAWREYRYTEAFF. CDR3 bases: TGTGCCTGGAGAGAATACAGATACACTGAAGCTTTCTTT.

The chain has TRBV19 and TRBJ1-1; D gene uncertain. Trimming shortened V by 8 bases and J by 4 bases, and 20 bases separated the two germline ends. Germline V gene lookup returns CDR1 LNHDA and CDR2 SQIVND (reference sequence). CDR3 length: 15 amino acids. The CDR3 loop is CASGRAGSFSTEAFF. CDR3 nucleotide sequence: TGTGCCAGTGGTCGGGCAGGAAGCTTTAGCACTGAAGCTTTCTTT.

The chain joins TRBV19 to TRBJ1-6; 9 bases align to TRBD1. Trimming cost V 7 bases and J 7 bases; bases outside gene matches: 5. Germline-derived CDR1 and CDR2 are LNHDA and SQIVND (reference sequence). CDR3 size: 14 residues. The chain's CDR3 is CASIQTGGNSPLHF. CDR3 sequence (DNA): TGTGCCAGTATCCAGACAGGGGGGAATTCACCCCTCCACTTT.

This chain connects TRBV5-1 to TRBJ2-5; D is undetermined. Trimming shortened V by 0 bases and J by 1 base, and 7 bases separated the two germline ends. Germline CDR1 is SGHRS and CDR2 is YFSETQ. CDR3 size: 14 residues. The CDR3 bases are TGCGCCAGCAGCTTGGCCTCGTCCCAAGAGACCCAGTACTTC. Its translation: CASSLASSQETQYF.

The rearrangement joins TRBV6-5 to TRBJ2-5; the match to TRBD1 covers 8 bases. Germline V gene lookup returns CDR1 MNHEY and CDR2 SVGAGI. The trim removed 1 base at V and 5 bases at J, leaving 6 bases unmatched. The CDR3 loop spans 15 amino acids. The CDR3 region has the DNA TGTGCCAGCAGTTACTGGACAGGGCGCGATGAGACCCAGTACTTC. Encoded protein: CASSYWTGRDETQYF.

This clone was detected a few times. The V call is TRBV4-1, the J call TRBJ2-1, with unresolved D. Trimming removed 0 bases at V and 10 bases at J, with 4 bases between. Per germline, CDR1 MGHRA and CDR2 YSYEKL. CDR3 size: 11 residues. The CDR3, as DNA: TGCGCCAGCAGCCAAGAGGCGGAGCAGTTCTTC. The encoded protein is CASSQEAEQFF.

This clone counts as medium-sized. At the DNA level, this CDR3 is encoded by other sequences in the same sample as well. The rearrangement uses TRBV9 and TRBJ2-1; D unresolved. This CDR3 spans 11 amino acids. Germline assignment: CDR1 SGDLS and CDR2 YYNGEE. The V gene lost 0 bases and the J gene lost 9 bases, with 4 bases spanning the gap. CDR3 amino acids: CASSVASEQFF. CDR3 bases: TGTGCCAGCAGCGTAGCCAGTGAGCAGTTCTTC.

The chain's CDR3 is CATSKGAERTEAFF. The CDR3 nucleotides are TGTGCCACCAGTAAGGGGGCCGAGCGGACTGAAGCTTTCTTT. This chain links TRBV15 with TRBJ1-1; 7 bases align to TRBD1. J was trimmed by 5 bases and V by 6 bases; bases with no gene match: 9. CDR3 size: 14 residues. Germline V gives CDR1 LNHNV, CDR2 YYDKDF (reference sequence).